This T cell receptor (beta chain) came from a study of blood T cells in healthy people across ages (dated by TCRdb to 2014 to 2015). For the study in its entirety: In model experiments, roughly one uniquely barcoded TCR beta cDNA molecule per two T cells was captured by template switching. Using deep sequencing normalized with unique cDNA molecular identifiers, the study measured how TCR beta repertoire diversity changes with age. Four age groups were formed from the donors: young (average 16 years), middle-aged (approximately 41), aged (approximately 60) and long-lived (about 75). For two donors (one aged 18 to 29 and one aged 80 or older), the study analyzed two additional independent replicas of 1 million unique cDNA reads from the same blood draw.

Taken from the germline V gene (reference sequence), the CDR1 and CDR2 loops are MNHEY and SMNVEV. Between the V and J ends, shortened by 5 bases and 3 bases respectively, the junction contains 16 bases. The CDR3 runs 15 residues from the cysteine to the phenylalanine. Only CDR3 DNA is held: 45 bases, read in frame from base 1. Donors were under 40 systemically healthy Caucasian individuals from Russia aged 6 to 90 years. About 9.1 milliliters of peripheral blood were collected from each donor into EDTA-treated Vacutainer tubes. Ficoll-Paque density-gradient centrifugation was used to isolate PBMCs, with at least 6.5 million per sample. Trizol reagent was used to extract total RNA from the PBMCs, yielding at least 5.5 micrograms per sample. Naive CD45RAhigh/CD27high T cell percentages were measured by flow cytometry on a PBMC aliquot from every donor. Receptor libraries were prepared by 5' RACE. Sequenced using an Illumina HiSeq 2500. A second PCR of about 6 to 11 cycles was performed with a sample-barcoded 5' primer and a J-beta primer mix. A template-switch 5' adaptor carrying 12 random nucleotides introduced a unique molecular identifier onto each TCR beta cDNA molecule. Each sample yielded at least 2.5 million CDR3-containing paired-end reads. First-strand cDNA synthesis was performed from all RNA using the Mint cDNA synthesis kit, with priming by a TRBC-specific oligonucleotide. After uracil-DNA glycosylase treatment, a first 18-cycle PCR used universal primers M1SS and BC2_uni_R on all cDNA. For the original study's pipeline: Each sample was normalized by randomly selecting 1 million high-quality reads, each carrying a distinct molecular identifier. Reads with shared molecular identifiers were discarded instead of being binned into consensus sequences. MiTCR, with a Q25 quality threshold and the strictest error-elimination algorithm, was used for CDR3 identification, clonotype clustering and error correction. Lower-bound total TCR beta diversity was estimated with a nonparametric unseen species model using Euler transformation. Through fastp at Q25 and MiXCR, TCRdb rebuilt clones from the public reads, retaining in-frame beta chains. All rows with the same CDR3 protein become a single entry with the most common DNA and genes. In this record, the V and J calls reflect TCRdb's handling and not the investigators' own analysis. The sample data list about 800,000 distinct CDR3 sequences, and roughly 25% of these were observed just once. Of the sample, around 3.6% falls within the top ten clones.

There are a few counts of this clonotype. Its antigen target is currently unknown. Base qualities were left out, and no much larger clone turns up one base away. Study-wide findings and limitations: Donor CMV infection status was unknown, potentially confounding age-related changes in expanded clonotypes. Since profiling was done on bulk unsorted PBMCs, naive and antigen-experienced compartments could not be conclusively compared. The long-lived group showed more naive CD4+ T cells, fewer expanded clones and increased TCR diversity than the aged group, suggesting age selection. A strong correlation was found between observed TCR beta diversity and the percentage of naive T cells measured by flow cytometry. As age increased, observed TCR beta diversity per million T cells dropped in a roughly linear way, and a significant reduction was already evident by age around 41. Estimates of total diversity based on one million sequenced T cells were regarded as lower bounds and as underestimates.

This sample also appeared in a second study, on T cells of mothers and their children. As noted in the second study: Nine systemically healthy Caucasian individuals served as donors, namely three mothers together with their six children. cDNA synthesis used all of the extracted RNA, with approximately 1.6 ug of RNA in each 15 ul reaction. Sample barcodes and 2-4 random nucleotides were added via the M1S primer in the second PCR. Over 9 million TCR beta CDR3 reads came from each mother, compared with about 3 million reads from each child. Thymic selection shapes the output of TCR recombination in a similar way in related and unrelated pairs, and inherited differences have a minor effect. Normalized repertoire overlap was always found to be slightly, but never significantly, higher in related mother-child pairs than in unrelated mother-child pairs. With a sensitivity of about 100 clones per million clonotypes, no persistent microchimeric T cell clones were detected. In the study, deep NGS was used to compare the TCR beta repertoires of mothers and children, and features distinguishing related mother-child pairs from unrelated individuals were sought. Mothers averaged approximately 41 +/- 4 years of age and children averaged about 12 +/- 4 years. After adapters were ligated using NEBNext reagents, the libraries underwent 100+100 nt paired-end sequencing on an Illumina HiSeq 2000. To prevent cross-contamination, the mother and child libraries were prepared a month apart and were sequenced in separate runs. Between 500,000 and 2,000,000 distinct TCR beta clonotypes were identified per donor. Naive TCR beta clonotypes were estimated from low-frequency clonotypes matched to each donor's FACS-determined naive share, without sorting.

The sequence was collected from a boy aged 5-17 years in good health. Sequencing was carried out using blood. The chain links TRBV27 with TRBJ1-1, with a weak D call of TRBD1 (5 bases match). Read as DNA, the sequence is TGTGCCAGCAGTGCGAGCCGGGACGGATACACTGAAGCTTTCTTT. This translates into CASSASRDGYTEAFF.